Listed below are T cell receptor beta chains from one sample, sequenced in a study of blood T cell repertoires in COVID-19. The table came from immunoSEQ multiplex PCR; TCRdb's copy has only in-frame clones and leaves some out. The sample contains some 190,000 clones, 65% to 85% of which appear only once. Specimen: PBMCs or T cells enriched from blood (not recorded which). The receptors derive from a woman aged 25 to 39 who had recovered from COVID-19. Each CDR3 is given with its conserved first and last residue. D genes are given only for firm matches. Only part of the rows carry a size: once, few, many, or a class if the clone is expanded.

d_call j_call clone_size v_call cdr3_length cdr3_nt cdr3_aa
- TRBJ1-3 - TRBV3-1/TRBV3-2 14 TGTGCCAGCAGCCAAGTACACTCTGGAAACACCATATATTTT CASSQVHSGNTIYF
- TRBJ1-2 - TRBV9 15 TGTGCCAGCAGCGAACGTACCAGGGACAAAAATGGCTACACCTTC CASSERTRDKNGYTF
- TRBJ1-6 - TRBV2 13 TGTGCCAGCAGTCCTACATCGGGTTCACCCCTCCACTTT CASSPTSGSPLHF
TRBD1 TRBJ1-2 - TRBV25-1 13 TGTGCCAGCAGAGGGGGCAGGAACTATGGCTACACCTTC CASRGGRNYGYTF
- TRBJ1-2 - TRBV28 14 TGTGCCAGCAGTTTTCGGGAGGGTCGCGGAGGCTACACCTTC CASSFREGRGGYTF
- TRBJ2-7 - TRBV4-1 12 TGCGCCAGCAGCCAAGGGGGGGACGAGCAGTACTTC CASSQGGDEQYF
TRBD1 TRBJ1-2 - TRBV2 14 TGTGCCAGCATGAACCGGGACAGGGGTAATGGCTACACCTTC CASMNRDRGNGYTF
TRBD1 TRBJ1-5 - TRBV19 14 TGTGCCAGTACCCAGGGACAGTTCAATCAGCCCCAGCATTTT CASTQGQFNQPQHF
- TRBJ1-3 once TRBV28 14 TGTGCCAGCAGTTTAACGGGGACTGGAAACACCATATATTTT CASSLTGTGNTIYF
- TRBJ2-5 - TRBV18 16 TGTGCCAGCTCATCGTCGATGCAGGGAAACAAAGAGACCCAGTACTTC CASSSSMQGNKETQYF
- TRBJ1-2 - TRBV28 13 TGTGCCACCTTTTCCGGGACTGCTTATGGCTACACCTTC CATFSGTAYGYTF
- TRBJ2-5 - TRBV29-1 12 TGCAGCGTTGAAGGGAGCTTGGAGACCCAGTACTTC CSVEGSLETQYF
- TRBJ2-5 - TRBV18 14 TGTGCCAGCTCACCAGGCCCGTACCAAGAGACCCAGTACTTC CASSPGPYQETQYF
TRBD1 TRBJ2-1 - TRBV11-2 15 TGTGCCAGCAGGCGACCCGGGACAGGGGACAATGAGCAGTTCTTC CASRRPGTGDNEQFF
TRBD1 TRBJ1-6 - TRBV27 19 TGTGCCAGCAGTTTCAAGCCAGGGGGTATCAGCTCCTATAATTCACCCCTCCACTTT CASSFKPGGISSYNSPLHF
TRBD1 TRBJ1-1 - TRBV6-5 14 TGTGCCAGCAGTACAGGGGCACAAACAGGGGAAGCTTTCTTT CASSTGAQTGEAFF
TRBD2 TRBJ2-1 - TRBV9 15 TGTGCCAGCAGCGTAGAAGCGGGAGTGGCCAATGAGCAGTTCTTC CASSVEAGVANEQFF
- TRBJ1-2 - TRBV20-1 10 TGCAGTGCCCCCGGAGCCTCCTACACCTTC CSAPGASYTF
- TRBJ2-1 - TRBV7-9 14 TGTGCCAGCAGGGGACTGGAACGGGGGAATGAGCAGTTCTTC CASRGLERGNEQFF
- TRBJ1-3 medium-sized TRBV9 16 TGTGCCAGCAGCGCTGGGGCAGGGAGGGCCGGAAACACCATATATTTT CASSAGAGRAGNTIYF
TRBD2 TRBJ2-1 - TRBV5-1 14 TGCGCCAGCAGCTTGACTAGCGGGAGCCCTAGGCAGTTCTTC CASSLTSGSPRQFF
TRBD1 TRBJ1-4 - TRBV7-9 15 TGTGCCAGCAGCTTACGGACAGGGATGGCTGAAAAACTGTTTTTT CASSLRTGMAEKLFF
TRBD1 TRBJ1-5 - TRBV2 14 TGTGCCAGCACAGGGACAGGGGGCAATCAGCCCCAGCATTTT CASTGTGGNQPQHF
- TRBJ1-2 - TRBV5-1 16 TGCGCCAGCAGCTCGACAGGTTTTCGGGATAACTATGGCTACACCTTC CASSSTGFRDNYGYTF
- TRBJ2-5 - TRBV28 16 TGTGCCAGCAGTCGCTCCCGGGCGGGGAGGCGGGAGACCCAGTACTTC CASSRSRAGRRETQYF
- TRBJ1-1 - TRBV28 17 TGTGCCAGCAGTTTTTTAATGGGGGGTGGCTTGAACACTGAAGCTTTCTTT CASSFLMGGGLNTEAFF
TRBD2 TRBJ2-3 - TRBV7-3 21 TGTGCCAGCAGCTTAAGTCTTTCGGGACTAGCGGGACCACCGGGGGCAGATACGCAGTATTTT CASSLSLSGLAGPPGADTQYF
TRBD1 TRBJ1-5 - TRBV18 13 TGTGCCAGCTCACCTGACAGGGGTCAGCCCCAGCATTTT CASSPDRGQPQHF
- TRBJ1-5 few TRBV18 14 TGTGCCAGCTCGCTGGACTGGAAGAATCAGCCCCAGCATTTT CASSLDWKNQPQHF
- TRBJ1-4 - TRBV5-1 15 TGCGCCAGCCGTGGCCAGTCGGGAACTAATGAAAAACTGTTTTTT CASRGQSGTNEKLFF
- TRBJ2-1 - TRBV24-1 15 TGTGCCACCAGTGATTCCAGCGGCACCTACAATGAGCAGTTCTTC CATSDSSGTYNEQFF
- TRBJ1-2 - TRBV12-3/TRBV12-4 12 TGTGCCAGCAGCCCCTGGGCATATGGCTACACCTTC CASSPWAYGYTF
TRBD1 TRBJ1-6 - TRBV7-9 16 TGTGCCAGCAGCTCCGCTACCAGACAGGGTGGGTCACCCCTCCACTTT CASSSATRQGGSPLHF
TRBD2 TRBJ2-5 - TRBV5-1 16 TGCGCCAGCAGCTTGGCCACTAGCGGGGGATCAGAGACCCAGTACTTC CASSLATSGGSETQYF
TRBD1 TRBJ1-2 - TRBV27 15 TGTGCCAGTACAGGAGGGGGCAGCGGGAACTATGGCTACACCTTC CASTGGGSGNYGYTF
- TRBJ2-3 - TRBV7-2 14 TGTGCCAGCAGCTTCGGACTAAGCACAGATACGCAGTATTTT CASSFGLSTDTQYF
TRBD2 TRBJ2-1 - TRBV6-5 15 TGTGCCAGCAGTTCGACTAGCGGGAGGTTAATAGGGCAGTTCTTC CASSSTSGRLIGQFF
TRBD2 TRBJ2-1 - TRBV28 15 TGTGCCAGCAGTTTCGCTAGCGGGGGGACCAATGAGCAGTTCTTC CASSFASGGTNEQFF
- TRBJ2-7 - TRBV5-4 14 TGTGCCAGCAGCCCGGGACTCCCTGGCTACGAGCAGTACTTC CASSPGLPGYEQYF
- TRBJ1-1 - TRBV6-5 15 TGTGCCAGCAGTTACCTGATCGGGGGGAACACTGAAGCTTTCTTT CASSYLIGGNTEAFF
- TRBJ1-3 - TRBV23-1 17 TGCGCCAGCAGTCAATCGCCTCCCCCGGGCTCTGGAAACACCATATATTTT CASSQSPPPGSGNTIYF
- TRBJ1-5 - TRBV28 16 TGTGCCAGCACCGAGGGGAGGGGAAGGCGCAATCAGCCCCAGCATTTT CASTEGRGRRNQPQHF
TRBD1 TRBJ2-7 once TRBV6-5 14 TGTGCCAGCAGGACAGGGGGGAGCTCCTACGAGCAGTACTTC CASRTGGSSYEQYF
TRBD1 TRBJ1-1 - TRBV11-2 15 TGTGCCAGCAGCTCCCCCGACAGGGCGGACACTGAAGCTTTCTTT CASSSPDRADTEAFF
- TRBJ2-2 - TRBV3-1/TRBV3-2 16 TGTGCCAGCAGGCTGTCCCACGGGATAGTCACCGGGGAGCTGTTTTTT CASRLSHGIVTGELFF